This T cell receptor (beta chain) was retrieved from a study of graft-versus-host responses after intestinal transplantation. Background on the study: Grafts were multivisceral, liver-intestinal, or isolated intestinal. The recipients all started with anti-thymocyte globulin induction and then took tacrolimus and steroids for 3 to 4 years.

The CDR3 is 14 residues long. CDR1 is SEHNR, CDR2 FQNEAQ, per germline (reference sequence). Germline trimming cut 4 bases from V and 6 bases from J; bases unmatched to any gene: 8. In regard to this clone: As yet, its antigen is unknown.

General study points: GvH clones occurred in recipient marrow; some first appeared in ileum or blood.

Only in-frame clones appear in the TCRdb table, and some are missing; sequencing was by immunoSEQ multiplex PCR. This sample has tens of thousands of clones, with around 93% found just once. This receptor was taken from a human donor who received an intestinal transplant. The source was unstimulated CD8+ T cells sorted from spleen or lymph node cells, collected before intestinal transplant. V and J are TRBV7-9 and TRBJ1-2, with 7 bases aligning to TRBD1. The CDR3 spells CASSSSGGSDGYTF. In nucleotides, the CDR3 is TGTGCCAGCAGCTCATCAGGGGGTTCAGATGGCTACACCTTC.